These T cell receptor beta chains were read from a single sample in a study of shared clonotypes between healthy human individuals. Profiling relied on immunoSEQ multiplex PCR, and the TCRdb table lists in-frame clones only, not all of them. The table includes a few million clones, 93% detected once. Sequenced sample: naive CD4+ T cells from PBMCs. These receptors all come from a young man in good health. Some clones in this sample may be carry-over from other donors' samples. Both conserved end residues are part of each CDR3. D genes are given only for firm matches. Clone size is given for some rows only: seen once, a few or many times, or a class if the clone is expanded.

CDR3nt: TGTGCCAGTAGTGAGAGGGGCGCTTCTGGAAACACCATATATTTT; CDR3aa: CASSERGASGNTIYF; j_gene: TRBJ1-3; abundance: NA; len: 15; v_gene: TRBV19; d_gene: NA
CDR3nt: TGTGCCAGCAGCTTCATCGGGGGGAACACTGAAGCTTTCTTT; CDR3aa: CASSFIGGNTEAFF; j_gene: TRBJ1-1; abundance: NA; len: 14; v_gene: TRBV5-4; d_gene: NA
CDR3nt: TGTGCCAGCAGCCTCCTGGGGGCAGAGGAAGCTTTCTTT; CDR3aa: CASSLLGAEEAFF; j_gene: TRBJ1-1; abundance: NA; len: 13; v_gene: TRBV5-5; d_gene: NA
CDR3nt: TGTGCCAGCAGTGGGGGTCATCAGCCCCAGCATTTT; CDR3aa: CASSGGHQPQHF; j_gene: TRBJ1-5; abundance: NA; len: 12; v_gene: TRBV2; d_gene: NA
CDR3nt: TGCGCCAGCAGCCAAGTCTCAACAGCCTACGAGCAGTACTTC; CDR3aa: CASSQVSTAYEQYF; j_gene: TRBJ2-7; abundance: NA; len: 14; v_gene: TRBV4-1; d_gene: NA
CDR3nt: TGTGCCAGCAGTTCACAGGGTAGAGCTTTCTTT; CDR3aa: CASSSQGRAFF; j_gene: TRBJ1-1; abundance: NA; len: 11; v_gene: TRBV28; d_gene: NA
CDR3nt: TGTGCCAGCAAAACCAGCGGTACGATTCCCTACGAGCAGTACTTC; CDR3aa: CASKTSGTIPYEQYF; j_gene: TRBJ2-7; abundance: NA; len: 15; v_gene: TRBV6-4; d_gene: NA
CDR3nt: TGTGCCAGCAGCCCTTCCGGGACCCTGAGGAACATTCAGTACTTC; CDR3aa: CASSPSGTLRNIQYF; j_gene: TRBJ2-4; abundance: NA; len: 15; v_gene: TRBV5-8; d_gene: NA
CDR3nt: TGTGCCAGCAGCACCGGGACAGAAAACACTGAAGCTTTCTTT; CDR3aa: CASSTGTENTEAFF; j_gene: TRBJ1-1; abundance: NA; len: 14; v_gene: TRBV7-9; d_gene: TRBD1
CDR3nt: TGCAGCGCGACGCCCGGGGACGGCACAGATACGCAGTATTTT; CDR3aa: CSATPGDGTDTQYF; j_gene: TRBJ2-3; abundance: NA; len: 14; v_gene: TRBV29-1; d_gene: NA
CDR3nt: TGCGCCAGCAGCCTAGACAGCTATGGCTACACCTTC; CDR3aa: CASSLDSYGYTF; j_gene: TRBJ1-2; abundance: once; len: 12; v_gene: TRBV5-1; d_gene: NA
CDR3nt: TGTGCCAGCAGTCTTGCGGGCTATGGCTACACCTTC; CDR3aa: CASSLAGYGYTF; j_gene: TRBJ1-2; abundance: NA; len: 12; v_gene: TRBV28; d_gene: NA
CDR3nt: TGTGCCAGCAGCTTGAGGTCGGGAGGTAAGCACGAGCAGTACTTC; CDR3aa: CASSLRSGGKHEQYF; j_gene: TRBJ2-7; abundance: NA; len: 15; v_gene: TRBV5-4; d_gene: TRBD2
CDR3nt: TGTGCCACCAGCAGTGGCCAGGGAATACACTACGAGCAGTACTTC; CDR3aa: CATSSGQGIHYEQYF; j_gene: TRBJ2-7; abundance: NA; len: 15; v_gene: TRBV15; d_gene: NA
CDR3nt: TGTGCCAGCAGTCCGGCATCGGGCGGTCACTATGGCTACACCTTC; CDR3aa: CASSPASGGHYGYTF; j_gene: TRBJ1-2; abundance: few; len: 15; v_gene: TRBV28; d_gene: NA
CDR3nt: TGTGCCAGCGGAGCTCTGGGCAGGGACTATGGCTACACCTTC; CDR3aa: CASGALGRDYGYTF; j_gene: TRBJ1-2; abundance: once; len: 14; v_gene: TRBV9; d_gene: NA
CDR3nt: TGTGCCAGCAGCTTGGGGCAGGGGTGGATAGAGACCCAGTACTTC; CDR3aa: CASSLGQGWIETQYF; j_gene: TRBJ2-5; abundance: NA; len: 15; v_gene: TRBV11-2; d_gene: NA
CDR3nt: TGTGCCAGCGGCCCTGGGGGGGTTTGGACTGAAGCTTTCTTT; CDR3aa: CASGPGGVWTEAFF; j_gene: TRBJ1-1; abundance: NA; len: 14; v_gene: TRBV28; d_gene: NA
CDR3nt: TGTGCCAGCAGCTTAACGACTAGCGGGAGGGCCTCCACCGGGGAGCTGTTTTTT; CDR3aa: CASSLTTSGRASTGELFF; j_gene: TRBJ2-2; abundance: NA; len: 18; v_gene: TRBV7-3; d_gene: TRBD2
CDR3nt: TGTGCCTGGAGTGTCGGTTATCCGGTTACCGGGGAGCTGTTTTTT; CDR3aa: CAWSVGYPVTGELFF; j_gene: TRBJ2-2; abundance: once; len: 15; v_gene: TRBV30; d_gene: NA
CDR3nt: TGTGCCAGCGGTATGACAGTCCCAGATACGCAGTATTTT; CDR3aa: CASGMTVPDTQYF; j_gene: TRBJ2-3; abundance: NA; len: 13; v_gene: TRBV9; d_gene: NA
CDR3nt: TGTGCCAGCAGCTTGGACAGGTACAATGAGCAGTTCTTC; CDR3aa: CASSLDRYNEQFF; j_gene: TRBJ2-1; abundance: NA; len: 13; v_gene: TRBV5-6; d_gene: NA
CDR3nt: TGCGCCAGCAGCCAAAACAGGGGAGAGACCCAGTACTTC; CDR3aa: CASSQNRGETQYF; j_gene: TRBJ2-5; abundance: NA; len: 13; v_gene: TRBV4-1; d_gene: TRBD1
CDR3nt: TGTGCCAGCAGTTCAAGCGGGACTAGCGACTACGAGCAGTACTTC; CDR3aa: CASSSSGTSDYEQYF; j_gene: TRBJ2-7; abundance: NA; len: 15; v_gene: TRBV28; d_gene: TRBD2
CDR3nt: TGCGCCAGCAGCGGACAGGGAGTCAGCTACGAGCAGTACTTC; CDR3aa: CASSGQGVSYEQYF; j_gene: TRBJ2-7; abundance: NA; len: 14; v_gene: TRBV5-1; d_gene: TRBD1
CDR3nt: TGTGCCAGCAGTGGGGCAGTGAACACCGGGGAGCTGTTTTTT; CDR3aa: CASSGAVNTGELFF; j_gene: TRBJ2-2; abundance: NA; len: 14; v_gene: TRBV25-1; d_gene: NA
CDR3nt: TGTGCCAGCAGCCGGGACAGAAACACTGAAGCTTTCTTT; CDR3aa: CASSRDRNTEAFF; j_gene: TRBJ1-1; abundance: NA; len: 13; v_gene: TRBV14; d_gene: TRBD1
CDR3nt: TGTGCCAGCAGTACCGGGGGAGCTAACTATGGCTACACCTTC; CDR3aa: CASSTGGANYGYTF; j_gene: TRBJ1-2; abundance: NA; len: 14; v_gene: TRBV6-5; d_gene: NA
CDR3nt: TGTGCCAGCAATACAGGGACTGGGACTGAAGCTTTCTTT; CDR3aa: CASNTGTGTEAFF; j_gene: TRBJ1-1; abundance: NA; len: 13; v_gene: TRBV7-9; d_gene: NA
CDR3nt: TGCGCCAGCAGCTTGCTCGGGGGGACAAACACTGAAGCTTTCTTT; CDR3aa: CASSLLGGTNTEAFF; j_gene: TRBJ1-1; abundance: few; len: 15; v_gene: TRBV5-1; d_gene: NA
CDR3nt: TGTGCCATCAGTGAGGGCGGGAGGGCCTCAGATACGCAGTATTTT; CDR3aa: CAISEGGRASDTQYF; j_gene: TRBJ2-3; abundance: NA; len: 15; v_gene: TRBV10-3; d_gene: TRBD2
CDR3nt: TGTGCCAGCAGTTACCGGGACAGGGGATACGAGCAGTACTTC; CDR3aa: CASSYRDRGYEQYF; j_gene: TRBJ2-7; abundance: NA; len: 14; v_gene: TRBV6-6; d_gene: TRBD1
CDR3nt: TGTGCCAGCAGTGGATTTGGGGGGACAGTGGGCACCGGGGAGCTGTTTTTT; CDR3aa: CASSGFGGTVGTGELFF; j_gene: TRBJ2-2; abundance: NA; len: 17; v_gene: TRBV2; d_gene: NA
CDR3nt: TGTGCCAGCAGCTTAATGGGGGCCCCTGGGGCCAACGTCCTGACTTTC; CDR3aa: CASSLMGAPGANVLTF; j_gene: TRBJ2-6; abundance: NA; len: 16; v_gene: TRBV7-3; d_gene: NA
CDR3nt: TGTGCCATCGGGGTGGGGGTGCTGGATACGCAGTATTTT; CDR3aa: CAIGVGVLDTQYF; j_gene: TRBJ2-3; abundance: NA; len: 13; v_gene: TRBV28; d_gene: NA
CDR3nt: TGTGCCAGCAGCTTAACTTCCGAGCAGTACTTC; CDR3aa: CASSLTSEQYF; j_gene: TRBJ2-7; abundance: NA; len: 11; v_gene: TRBV7-9; d_gene: NA
CDR3nt: TGTGCCAGCAGCGGTGGACTAGCGGGAAGGTTTAGCACAGATACGCAGTATTTT; CDR3aa: CASSGGLAGRFSTDTQYF; j_gene: TRBJ2-3; abundance: NA; len: 18; v_gene: TRBV2; d_gene: TRBD2
CDR3nt: TGTGCCTGGAGTGTACTTCAGGTCTACACAGATACGCAGTATTTT; CDR3aa: CAWSVLQVYTDTQYF; j_gene: TRBJ2-3; abundance: NA; len: 15; v_gene: TRBV30; d_gene: NA
CDR3nt: TGTGCCAGCAGTGACAGGGTGGACACAGATACGCAGTATTTT; CDR3aa: CASSDRVDTDTQYF; j_gene: TRBJ2-3; abundance: NA; len: 14; v_gene: TRBV6-4; d_gene: NA
CDR3nt: TGTGCCAGCAGCTTACAACAGGTCTTCAACACTGAAGCTTTCTTT; CDR3aa: CASSLQQVFNTEAFF; j_gene: TRBJ1-1; abundance: NA; len: 15; v_gene: TRBV7-2; d_gene: NA
CDR3nt: TGTGCCATCAGTGGGACTAGCGGGAGCTCTGTGAGCACCGGGGAGCTGTTTTTT; CDR3aa: CAISGTSGSSVSTGELFF; j_gene: TRBJ2-2; abundance: NA; len: 18; v_gene: TRBV10-3; d_gene: TRBD2
CDR3nt: TGTGCCAGCAGCAAAGTTGGTGCGGGAGGGCCATTCCAGTTCTTC; CDR3aa: CASSKVGAGGPFQFF; j_gene: TRBJ2-1; abundance: NA; len: 15; v_gene: TRBV11-2; d_gene: TRBD2
CDR3nt: TGTGCCAGCAGCTTAGGTTCGGGGTATGACACTGAAGCTTTCTTT; CDR3aa: CASSLGSGYDTEAFF; j_gene: TRBJ1-1; abundance: once; len: 15; v_gene: TRBV7-6; d_gene: NA
CDR3nt: TGTGCCAGCCTAGGGGGGGGCTTGACAGATACGCAGTATTTT; CDR3aa: CASLGGGLTDTQYF; j_gene: TRBJ2-3; abundance: NA; len: 14; v_gene: TRBV7-6; d_gene: NA
CDR3nt: TGTGCCTGGTCAGAAGGTGGGCAGGGTGCCGAGCAGTACTTC; CDR3aa: CAWSEGGQGAEQYF; j_gene: TRBJ2-7; abundance: NA; len: 14; v_gene: TRBV30; d_gene: NA
CDR3nt: TGCGCCACCAAACGCGGGACAGGGGCACATGGCTACACCTTC; CDR3aa: CATKRGTGAHGYTF; j_gene: TRBJ1-2; abundance: NA; len: 14; v_gene: TRBV5-1; d_gene: TRBD1
CDR3nt: TGTGCCAGCAGCCCCAGCGGGATGGCCGGGGAGCTGTTTTTT; CDR3aa: CASSPSGMAGELFF; j_gene: TRBJ2-2; abundance: NA; len: 14; v_gene: TRBV7-3; d_gene: TRBD2
CDR3nt: TGTGCCAGCAGCTTAGGGCGGGGGACTAGCGGAGCCGCCCGCTACAATGAGCAGTTCTTC; CDR3aa: CASSLGRGTSGAARYNEQFF; j_gene: TRBJ2-1; abundance: NA; len: 20; v_gene: TRBV7-8; d_gene: TRBD2
CDR3nt: TGCGCCAGCAGCTTGTTGTCTGAGACCCAGTACTTC; CDR3aa: CASSLLSETQYF; j_gene: TRBJ2-5; abundance: once; len: 12; v_gene: TRBV5-1; d_gene: NA
CDR3nt: TGTGCCAGCAGCGACCGGACAGGGCCTGGAAACACCATATATTTT; CDR3aa: CASSDRTGPGNTIYF; j_gene: TRBJ1-3; abundance: few; len: 15; v_gene: TRBV7-9; d_gene: TRBD1
CDR3nt: TGCGCCAGCAGCCTAGGGACAGGGGGCAAGGGCCACCAAGAGACCCAGTACTTC; CDR3aa: CASSLGTGGKGHQETQYF; j_gene: TRBJ2-5; abundance: NA; len: 18; v_gene: TRBV4-1; d_gene: TRBD1